Each of the 9 T cell receptor beta chains below was sequenced from the same sample in a study of blood T cell repertoires in COVID-19. The method was immunoSEQ multiplex PCR; TCRdb's version includes in-frame clones alone and lacks a portion of them. The table includes hundreds of thousands of clones, 85% to 90% detected once. The source material was PBMCs or T cells enriched from blood (not recorded which). These receptors were taken from a man between 18 and 29 years old who had recovered from COVID-19.

The count of this clone is one. The V and J genes are TRBV11-3 and TRBJ2-3; a possible D gene is TRBD1 (5 bases). The length of the CDR3 is 15 residues. The V gene's germline CDR1 is SGHNT and CDR2 YENEEA. V was pared by 6 bases and J by 6 bases, with 19 bases between. CDR3 DNA sequence: TGTGCCAGCAGTCTCCTGCTGGGGCTCTGGGATACGCAGTATTTT. Translation: CASSLLLGLWDTQYF.

The rearrangement uses TRBV30 and TRBJ1-5, with TRBD1 as a possible D gene (5 bases). From germline, CDR1 is GTSNPN and CDR2 SVGIG (reference sequence). Trimming stripped 2 bases from V and 1 base from J, with 9 bases between. The CDR3 has 14 residues. CDR3 amino acids: CAWSWTRSNQPQHF. CDR3 bases: TGTGCCTGGAGTTGGACAAGGAGCAATCAGCCCCAGCATTTT.

The rearrangement links TRBV7-2 to TRBJ1-5; D not certain. This CDR3 has 13 amino acids. Trimming took off 1 base at V and 4 bases at J, with 5 bases between the two ends. CDR1 is SGHTA, CDR2 FQGNSA, per germline. CDR3 coding DNA: TGTGCCAGCAGCTTAGACGGGAATCAGCCCCAGCATTTT. Amino acid sequence: CASSLDGNQPQHF. Complete variable domain (other parts from reference TRBV7-2 and TRBJ1-5): GAGVSQSPSNKVTEKGKDVELRCDPISGHTALYWYRQSLGQGLEFLIYFQGNSAPDKSGLPSDRFSAERTGGSVSTLTIQRTQQEDSAVYLCASSLDGNQPQHFGDGTRLSIL.

The V and J genes are TRBV7-9 and TRBJ2-7; 11 positions agree with TRBD1. V shed 3 bases, J shed 5 bases, and the junction held 3 bases outside the gene matches. This CDR3 is 14 amino acids long. CDR1 SEHNR and CDR2 FQNEAQ come from the germline V gene (reference sequence). CDR3 protein: CASSLGQGVHEQYF. The CDR3, as DNA: TGTGCCAGCAGCTTGGGACAGGGGGTCCACGAGCAGTACTTC.

V gene TRBV6-5 combines with J gene TRBJ1-5; D is possibly TRBD1 (6 bases). Germline CDR1 is MNHEY and CDR2 is SVGAGI. Trimming left V 6 bases short and J 1 base short, with 10 bases between. CDR3 size: 14 residues. This chain's CDR3 is CASRPDRSNQPQHF. CDR3 bases: TGTGCCAGCAGACCAGACAGGAGCAATCAGCCCCAGCATTTT.

V and J are TRBV28 and TRBJ1-5; D not certain. The CDR3 contains 14 residues. CDR1 is MDHEN and CDR2 is SYDVKM in the germline V gene. Trimming pared 6 bases from V and 7 bases from J, leaving 16 bases between. CDR3 sequence reads: CASSLPQSVQPQHF. In nucleotides, the CDR3 is TGTGCCAGCAGCCTGCCCCAATCAGTCCAGCCCCAGCATTTT.

Only a few counts were recorded for this clone. V is TRBV5-5 and J is TRBJ2-5; 7 bases are shared with TRBD2. The CDR3 covers 15 residues. The V gene end was trimmed by 4 bases and the J gene end by 2 bases; junction bases not matched to a gene: 8. Germline-derived CDR1 and CDR2 are SGHKS and YYEKEE (reference sequence). The CDR3 bases are TGTGCCAGCAGCGAACCGGGGGGTAGGCAAGAGACCCAGTACTTC. Translated: CASSEPGGRQETQYF.

The V call is TRBV6-1, the J call TRBJ1-5, with unresolved D. Looked up from germline, CDR1 is MNHNS and CDR2 is SASEGT. V was trimmed by 1 base and J by 0 bases, leaving 16 bases between them. The CDR3 is 18 residues long. The CDR3 is CASSEVADIFTSNQPQHF. CDR3 coding DNA: TGTGCCAGCAGTGAAGTGGCAGATATATTCACTAGCAATCAGCCCCAGCATTTT.

The CDR3 protein is CASSLRPPSEAFF. In nucleotides, the CDR3 is TGTGCCAGCAGTTTGAGGCCCCCAAGTGAAGCTTTCTTT. The chain combines TRBV12-3 or TRBV12-4 with TRBJ1-1; D is unclear. Trimming shortened V by 3 bases and J by 7 bases, and 12 bases separated the two germline ends. CDR3 size: 13 residues.